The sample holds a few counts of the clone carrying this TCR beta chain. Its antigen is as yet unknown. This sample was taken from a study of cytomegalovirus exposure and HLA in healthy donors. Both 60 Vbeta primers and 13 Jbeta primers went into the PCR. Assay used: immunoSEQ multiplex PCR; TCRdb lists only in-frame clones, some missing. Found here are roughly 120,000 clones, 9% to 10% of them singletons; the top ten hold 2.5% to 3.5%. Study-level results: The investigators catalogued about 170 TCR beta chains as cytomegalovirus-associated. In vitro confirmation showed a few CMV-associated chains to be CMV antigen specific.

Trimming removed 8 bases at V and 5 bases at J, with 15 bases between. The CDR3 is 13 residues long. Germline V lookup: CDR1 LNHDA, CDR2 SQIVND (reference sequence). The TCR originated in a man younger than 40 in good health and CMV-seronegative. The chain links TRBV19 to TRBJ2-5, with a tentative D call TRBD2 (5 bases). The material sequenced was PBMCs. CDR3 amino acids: CASGRVPLETQYF. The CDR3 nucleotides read TGTGCCAGTGGGCGGGTCCCGCTGGAGACCCAGTACTTC. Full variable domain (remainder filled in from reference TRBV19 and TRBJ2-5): DGGITQSPKYLFRKEGQNVTLSCEQNLNHDAMYWYRQDPGQGLRLIYYSQIVNDFQKGDIAEGYSVSREKKESFPLTVTSAQKNPTAFYLCASGRVPLETQYFGPGTRLLVL.